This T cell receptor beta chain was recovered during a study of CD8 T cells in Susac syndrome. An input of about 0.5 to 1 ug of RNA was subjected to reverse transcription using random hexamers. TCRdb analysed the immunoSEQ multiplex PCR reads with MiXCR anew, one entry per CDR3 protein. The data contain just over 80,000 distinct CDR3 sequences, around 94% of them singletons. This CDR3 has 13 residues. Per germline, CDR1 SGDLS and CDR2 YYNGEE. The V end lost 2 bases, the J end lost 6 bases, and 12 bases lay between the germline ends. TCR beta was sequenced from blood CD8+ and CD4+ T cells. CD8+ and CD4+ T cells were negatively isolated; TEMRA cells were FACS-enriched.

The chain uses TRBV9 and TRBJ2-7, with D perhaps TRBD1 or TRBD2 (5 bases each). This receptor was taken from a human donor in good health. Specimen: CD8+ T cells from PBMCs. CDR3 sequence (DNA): TGTGCCAGCAGCGTCGGGACGACGAGCGAGCAGTACTTC. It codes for CASSVGTTSEQYF.